This TCR beta chain was identified in a study of Ad26.COV2.S vaccination and SARS-CoV-2 variants. Study background: The vaccine Ad26.COV2.S was put into the muscle once, or twice with 56 days between.

Germline V CDR1 and CDR2: SGHVS, FNYEAQ. The CDR3 contains 15 residues. V lost 11 bases and J 6 bases, leaving 22 bases between the germline ends. General study results and limits: Total responses of T cells may have been underestimated by the analyses of TCR breadth and depth. Individuals receiving vaccine had higher spike-specific TCR breadth than placebo recipients did.

Generated by immunoSEQ multiplex PCR, the TCRdb table keeps only in-frame clones and is missing some. The sample has 440,000 or so clones, around 89% seen once. Treatment noted: roughly 19 received Ad26.COV2.S at low or high dose, single or two shots; 5 received placebo; per-sample allocation not given. The samples were gathered on day 63 after the first injection of vaccine or placebo. This Boston cohort included adults aged 18-55 years. As for this clone: Its antigen is still unknown.

V is TRBV7-6 and J is TRBJ2-2; D not resolved. This clonotype was obtained from a person between 18 and 59 years old who received the Ad26.COV2.S COVID-19 vaccine or a placebo. Specimen: peripheral blood, collected in a trial of Ad26.COV2.S vaccine versus placebo. The CDR3 DNA reads as TGTGCCGTAACTCCGGGCCGCGAAGGACCCGGGGAGCTGTTTTTT. This sequence encodes CAVTPGREGPGELFF.